This is a list of T cell receptor beta chains from one sample in a study of blood T cell repertoires in COVID-19. Using immunoSEQ multiplex PCR, the repertoire was profiled, and TCRdb retains in-frame clones only, with some absent. The table has about 140,000 clones, approximately 90% seen once. Sequencing used peripheral blood. The source is a human donor with COVID-19, enrolled during active disease. The donor label of this sample is uncertain. Each CDR3 is given with its conserved first and last residue. D genes are given only for firm matches. Only part of the rows carry a size: once, few, many, or a class if the clone is expanded.

size: .; J: TRBJ1-4; D: .; V: TRBV19; DNA: TGTGCCAGTAGTAGCCGACCAGGACGCGGGACTAATGAAAAACTGTTTTTT; CDR3: CASSSRPGRGTNEKLFF
size: .; J: TRBJ2-2; D: .; V: TRBV30; DNA: TGTGCCTGGAGTGGACCCGGGTTTGCCGGGGAGCTGTTTTTT; CDR3: CAWSGPGFAGELFF
size: once; J: TRBJ2-3; D: TRBD2; V: TRBV6-5; DNA: TGTGCCAGCTCCACTAGCGGGAGTCATGATACGCAGTATTTT; CDR3: CASSTSGSHDTQYF
size: .; J: TRBJ1-5; D: .; V: TRBV6-1; DNA: TGTGCCAGCAGTGAAAGGGGGAATCAGCCCCAGCATTTT; CDR3: CASSERGNQPQHF
size: .; J: TRBJ2-3; D: .; V: TRBV9; DNA: TGTGCCAGCAGCGTAGCGGGAGTGGAAGATACGCAGTATTTT; CDR3: CASSVAGVEDTQYF
size: .; J: TRBJ2-6; D: TRBD1; V: TRBV5-5; DNA: TGTGCCAGCAGCTTGTTAGGACAGGGTGCCTCTGGGGCCAACGTCCTGACTTTC; CDR3: CASSLLGQGASGANVLTF
size: .; J: TRBJ2-7; D: .; V: TRBV9; DNA: TGTGCCAGCAGCGCGGACAGCCTATCCTACGAGCAGTACTTC; CDR3: CASSADSLSYEQYF
size: .; J: TRBJ1-2; D: TRBD1; V: TRBV7-9; DNA: TGTGCCAGCAGCTTAGTGGGACAGGATGGCTACACCTTC; CDR3: CASSLVGQDGYTF
size: .; J: TRBJ1-4; D: .; V: TRBV2; DNA: TGTGCCAGCAGTGAGCGGCAGGGCGACGAAAAACTGTTTTTT; CDR3: CASSERQGDEKLFF
size: few; J: TRBJ1-3; D: .; V: TRBV4-1; DNA: TGCGCCAGCAGCCAAGTGATTGGCAGATCCTCTGGAAACACCATATATTTT; CDR3: CASSQVIGRSSGNTIYF
size: .; J: TRBJ1-5; D: .; V: TRBV15; DNA: TGTGCCACCAGCAGACCAGATCAGCCCCAGCATTTT; CDR3: CATSRPDQPQHF
size: .; J: TRBJ2-7; D: TRBD1; V: TRBV14; DNA: TGTGCCAGCAGCGACGGGACAGGGGCCTCCTACGAGCAGTACTTC; CDR3: CASSDGTGASYEQYF
size: few; J: TRBJ1-3; D: .; V: TRBV2; DNA: TGTGCCAGCAGTGCAATGAGGGGAAACACCATATATTTT; CDR3: CASSAMRGNTIYF
size: .; J: TRBJ2-7; D: TRBD1; V: TRBV6-5; DNA: TGTGCCAGCACTCGGACAGGGGGCGGTGAGCAGTACTTC; CDR3: CASTRTGGGEQYF
size: .; J: TRBJ1-1; D: .; V: TRBV5-1; DNA: TGCGCCAGCAGCTTGGGACAGTCTAACACTGAAGCTTTCTTT; CDR3: CASSLGQSNTEAFF
size: once; J: TRBJ2-3; D: TRBD1; V: TRBV2; DNA: TGTGCCAGCAACCTACAGGGGACATGGGGTACGCAGTATTTT; CDR3: CASNLQGTWGTQYF
size: .; J: TRBJ2-2; D: .; V: TRBV25-1; DNA: TGTGCCAGCAGTGAATTCCCGACAGGTCTCACCGGGGAGCTGTTTTTT; CDR3: CASSEFPTGLTGELFF
size: .; J: TRBJ1-4; D: TRBD1; V: TRBV5-6; DNA: TGTGCCAGCAGCTTGGAGGGGGCAGGTAATGAAAAACTGTTTTTT; CDR3: CASSLEGAGNEKLFF
size: .; J: TRBJ1-2; D: .; V: TRBV6-5; DNA: TGTGCCAGCAGTCGGGAGATCTATGGCTACACCTTC; CDR3: CASSREIYGYTF
size: .; J: TRBJ2-6; D: TRBD1; V: TRBV7-8; DNA: TGTGCCAGCAGCTCAGGGGGTACTGGGGCCAACGTCCTGACTTTC; CDR3: CASSSGGTGANVLTF
size: .; J: TRBJ1-3; D: .; V: TRBV9; DNA: TGTGCCAGCAGCGAAGCCGGGGGTACCGGAAACACCATATATTTT; CDR3: CASSEAGGTGNTIYF
size: once; J: TRBJ2-3; D: .; V: TRBV5-1; DNA: TGCGCCAGCAGCCCTCGGACAGCTAGCACAGATACGCAGTATTTT; CDR3: CASSPRTASTDTQYF
size: once; J: TRBJ1-4; D: .; V: TRBV6-5; DNA: TGTGCCAGCACCATAAACAGGGTTTCCGAAAAACTGTTTTTT; CDR3: CASTINRVSEKLFF
size: .; J: TRBJ2-3; D: .; V: TRBV14; DNA: TGTGCCAGCAGCCCATTAGGTTTCGAGACGCTAGACACAGATACGCAGTATTTT; CDR3: CASSPLGFETLDTDTQYF
size: .; J: TRBJ2-1; D: .; V: TRBV20-1; DNA: TGCAGTGCTAGGGTTGAAGCGGGGCAGTTCTTC; CDR3: CSARVEAGQFF
size: .; J: TRBJ1-1; D: .; V: TRBV11-3; DNA: TGTGCCAGCAGCTTAGATTCAGGATTTCGGGGTCGCGGGAACACTGAAGCTTTCTTT; CDR3: CASSLDSGFRGRGNTEAFF
size: .; J: TRBJ1-2; D: .; V: TRBV28; DNA: TGTGCCAGCAGAGAAGACAGCAACTATGGCTACACCTTC; CDR3: CASREDSNYGYTF
size: .; J: TRBJ1-3; D: .; V: TRBV11-3; DNA: TGTGCCAGCAGCGCGAACCTTTACACCATATATTTT; CDR3: CASSANLYTIYF
size: .; J: TRBJ2-7; D: .; V: TRBV4-2; DNA: TGTGCCAGCAGCCAAGATCGGGAATCCTACGAGCAGTACTTC; CDR3: CASSQDRESYEQYF
size: .; J: TRBJ2-7; D: TRBD1; V: TRBV7-8; DNA: TGTGCCAGCAGCCGAGGACAGGGGGAATCCTACGAGCAGTACTTC; CDR3: CASSRGQGESYEQYF
size: .; J: TRBJ2-1; D: .; V: TRBV5-1; DNA: TGCGCCAGCAGCTCAGGACAGTGGGCGGGCAATGAGCAGTTCTTC; CDR3: CASSSGQWAGNEQFF
size: .; J: TRBJ2-7; D: TRBD1; V: TRBV4-1; DNA: TGCGCCAGCAGCCAAGAAGGAGACAGGGGGCCCTACGAGCAGTACTTC; CDR3: CASSQEGDRGPYEQYF
size: few; J: TRBJ1-2; D: .; V: TRBV9; DNA: TGTGCCAGCAGCGGGGAGGGGGAGCATGGCTACACCTTC; CDR3: CASSGEGEHGYTF
size: .; J: TRBJ2-1; D: .; V: TRBV11-3; DNA: TGTGCCAGCAGCTTAGGGCGGGACTCCTACAATGAGCAGTTCTTC; CDR3: CASSLGRDSYNEQFF
size: .; J: TRBJ1-1; D: .; V: TRBV5-1; DNA: TGCGCCAGCAGCTTGGACGCAGGGAACACTGAAGCTTTCTTT; CDR3: CASSLDAGNTEAFF
size: .; J: TRBJ2-7; D: .; V: TRBV29-1; DNA: TGCAGCGTTTCTATGGAGGAGCAGTACTTC; CDR3: CSVSMEEQYF
size: .; J: TRBJ1-4; D: .; V: TRBV30; DNA: TGTGCCTGGAGTAGGTCGGCCAGGCCCCTTTTTGCAACTAATGAAAAACTGTTTTTT; CDR3: CAWSRSARPLFATNEKLFF
size: few; J: TRBJ1-5; D: .; V: TRBV10-3; DNA: TGTGCCATCAGTCCGGGGATTAGCAATCAGCCCCAGCATTTT; CDR3: CAISPGISNQPQHF
size: .; J: TRBJ1-2; D: .; V: TRBV20-1; DNA: TGCAGTGCTAGGGAGGGACCCCCCAGGACCTTC; CDR3: CSAREGPPRTF
size: .; J: TRBJ2-7; D: TRBD1; V: TRBV19; DNA: TGTGCCAGTAGTATACTCGGACAGGGCATTGACGAGCAGTACTTC; CDR3: CASSILGQGIDEQYF
size: once; J: TRBJ2-7; D: .; V: TRBV10-3; DNA: TGTGCCATCAGACCCCGGGGGGCCGACGAGCAGTACTTC; CDR3: CAIRPRGADEQYF
size: .; J: TRBJ1-4; D: TRBD1; V: TRBV6-1; DNA: TGTGCCAGCAGTGAACTGGACAGGGAACTGTTTTTT; CDR3: CASSELDRELFF
size: .; J: TRBJ2-5; D: TRBD2; V: TRBV5-1; DNA: TGCGCCAGCAGCTACCGAATGGCTAGCGGGGTGGATACCCAGTACTTC; CDR3: CASSYRMASGVDTQYF
size: .; J: TRBJ2-5; D: TRBD1; V: TRBV14; DNA: TGTGCCAGCAGCTCTGCAGGGGGCGGTCGGGAGACCCAGTACTTC; CDR3: CASSSAGGGRETQYF
size: .; J: TRBJ1-1; D: TRBD1; V: TRBV6-1; DNA: TGTGCCAGCAGTGATGGACAGGGGGCCAACACTGAAGCTTTCTTT; CDR3: CASSDGQGANTEAFF
size: few; J: TRBJ1-1; D: .; V: TRBV18; DNA: TGTGCCAGCTCACCTCAGGGGATGAACACTGAAGCTTTCTTT; CDR3: CASSPQGMNTEAFF
size: .; J: TRBJ2-1; D: TRBD2; V: TRBV2; DNA: TGTGCCAGCAGTGAAGCGCGGGGACTAGCGAGCTCCTACAATGAGCAGTTCTTC; CDR3: CASSEARGLASSYNEQFF
size: .; J: TRBJ2-1; D: TRBD2; V: TRBV24-1; DNA: TGTGCCACCGCGACTTCAGCGGGAGCGATCAATGAGCAGTTCTTC; CDR3: CATATSAGAINEQFF
size: .; J: TRBJ2-5; D: TRBD2; V: TRBV5-6; DNA: TGTGCCAGCAGCCCGACACTAGCGGTTCGAGAGACCCAGTACTTC; CDR3: CASSPTLAVRETQYF
size: .; J: TRBJ1-1; D: .; V: TRBV5-1; DNA: TGCGCCAGCAGCTTGGGACAGCCCCGGCCACTGATATCGGCTTTCTTT; CDR3: CASSLGQPRPLISAFF
size: few; J: TRBJ2-7; D: TRBD1; V: TRBV2; DNA: TGTGCCACCCTGGCGGGACAGGCGGGGAACGAGCAGTACTTC; CDR3: CATLAGQAGNEQYF
size: .; J: TRBJ2-7; D: .; V: TRBV5-5; DNA: TGTGCCAGCAGCTTGTTAGGACAGCCCGAGCAGTACTTC; CDR3: CASSLLGQPEQYF
size: .; J: TRBJ2-7; D: .; V: TRBV25-1; DNA: TGTGCCAGCAGTGTCCAGGGCGTATACGAGCAGTACTTC; CDR3: CASSVQGVYEQYF